This T cell receptor beta chain was documented in a study of vaccination and CD4 T cells after COVID-19. The overall study: Investigators stimulated cells with overlapping spike peptides drawn from SARS-CoV-2, HCoV-NL63, HCoV-OC43 and HCoV-229E. Control wells got either CEFX epitopes, HIV-1 Nef peptides, or no peptide at all.

Sequence data for DNA of cultured CD4+ T cells were generated by the Oncomine TCR Beta short-read assay. Cultured CD4+ T cells were the source of extracted genomic DNA. TCRdb reprocessed the PCR reads with MiXCR, giving one entry per CDR3 protein. The sample includes around 5,000 distinct CDR3 sequences, 25% of them seen just once. V lost 3 bases and J 0 bases, leaving 10 bases between the germline ends. Per germline, CDR1 MNHEY and CDR2 SVGAGI. The CDR3 is 15 amino acids. Documented treatment: roughly 11-day PBMC culture with coronavirus spike peptide pools or control peptides (ViraFEST assay). ViraFEST used peptide pools to expand antigen-specific T cells, then sequenced TCRs. Comment on this clonotype: Its antigen is as yet unknown.

The rearrangement uses TRBV6-5 and TRBJ2-3; the D gene is possibly TRBD2 (6 bases). Sequences were derived from CD4+ T cells from blood, cultured in vitro, sampled after SARS-CoV-2 vaccination. The clonotype was recovered from a human donor who had recovered from COVID-19. In nucleotides, the CDR3 is TGTGCCAGCAGTTATGGTAGCGGTAGCACAGATACGCAGTATTTT. Translated, it gives CASSYGSGSTDTQYF.